This T cell receptor (beta chain) is from a study of blood T cell repertoires in COVID-19. About the research overall: Acute and convalescent COVID-19 specimens originated in the United States, Italy and Spain. PBMCs, B-cell-depleted T cells, or T cells provided the cDNA or gDNA that made up the material.

V was cut by 1 base and J by 6 bases, with 12 bases left in between. Germline V CDR1 and CDR2: SGHAT, FQNNGV. The CDR3 extends over 14 amino acids. Authors' data handling: Estimation of nucleated cell counts was performed using reference gene primer amplification. This table comes from immunoSEQ multiplex PCR, and its TCRdb copy is limited to in-frame clones, with some not included. Clone size and the V and J calls come from that table; the DNA yielded D and trimming. The sample lists about 230,000 clones, 70% to 90% occurring once. The specimen was peripheral blood. This chain links TRBV11-2 with TRBJ1-1, with a tentative D call TRBD1 (5 bases). The clonotype was recovered from a man aged 40-49 years with acute or convalescent COVID-19. CDR3 nucleotide sequence: TGTGCCAGCAGCTTAGGACAAGGGGCCGCTGAAGCTTTCTTT. Translation: CASSLGQGAAEAFF.